This entry lists 30 T cell receptor beta chains sequenced from one sample in a study of human T cells and chemical hapten exposure. The time point: patch test 2, 6 weeks after DPC sensitization. Noted treatment: therapeutic diphenylcyclopropenone sensitization with weekly scalp DPC. TCRdb analysed the RACE reads with MiXCR anew, one entry per CDR3 protein. The sample includes 80,000 to 95,000 distinct CDR3 sequences, about 11% of them seen just once. The input for sequencing was whole blood, taken in connection with sensitization to the hapten diphenylcyclopropenone (DPC). The source of these receptors is a man in his forties with alopecia areata. Some clones in this sample may be carry-over from other donors' samples.

This rearrangement joins TRBV3-1 to TRBJ2-2; D call uncertain. CDR1 and CDR2 from the germline V gene are LGHDT and YNNKEL (reference sequence). Trimming removed 0 bases from V and 4 bases from J, with 9 bases in between. This CDR3 contains 15 residues. CDR3 DNA sequence: TGTGCCAGCAGCCAAGACGGGTTGAGCACCGGGGAGCTGTTTTTT. This codes for CASSQDGLSTGELFF.

The J gene is TRBJ1-5, the V gene TRBV25-1; tentatively, D is TRBD1 (6 bases). The germline gives CDR1 MGHDK, CDR2 SYGVNS. The V and J ends lost 3 bases and 7 bases respectively, with 13 bases between them. The CDR3 has 14 amino acids. CDR3 region: CASSDGGGAQPQHF. CDR3 nucleotide sequence: TGTGCCAGCAGTGACGGGGGGGGGGCGCAGCCCCAGCATTTT.

This clonotype came up many times. V usage is TRBV28 and J usage is TRBJ1-2, with D uncertain. The CDR3 has 14 residues. V shed 2 bases and J shed 4 bases, with 11 bases lying between them. CDR1 and CDR2 (germline): MDHEN, SYDVKM. The CDR3 spells CASSLTGFGYGYTF. The CDR3 nucleotides are TGTGCCAGCAGTTTAACGGGGTTTGGCTATGGCTACACCTTC.

The chain carries TRBV27 and TRBJ1-4; 7 bases map to TRBD1. Looked up from germline, CDR1 is MNHEY and CDR2 is SMNVEV (reference sequence). The CDR3 has 19 residues. Germline trimming cut 2 bases from V and 8 bases from J; bases unmatched to any gene: 20. CDR3 amino acids: CASSLGVRGLLPRIEKLFF. CDR3 sequence (DNA): TGTGCCAGCAGTTTAGGGGTGAGGGGGCTCCTACCCAGAATCGAAAAACTGTTTTTT.

This clonotype was detected only a few times. The chain employs TRBV11-2 and TRBJ2-1, with D unclear. The CDR3 has 14 residues. The V end lost 0 bases, the J end lost 2 bases, and 5 bases lay between the germline ends. Germline CDR1 is SGHAT and CDR2 is FQNNGV. CDR3 DNA sequence: TGTGCCAGCAGCTTAGACAGTCCCTACAATGAGCAGTTCTTC. Protein: CASSLDSPYNEQFF.

This chain joins TRBV20-1 and TRBJ2-7, with D possibly being TRBD2 (5 bases). The CDR3 covers 15 residues. The ends were cut back, 1 base at V and 4 bases at J, with 17 bases in the middle. Germline V gene data show CDR1 as DFQATT and CDR2 as SNEGSKA (reference sequence). CDR3 nucleotides: TGCAGTGCTAGAGGGGGAGACTCAGAGCCATACGAGCAGTACGTC. It encodes CSARGGDSEPYEQYV.

This clonotype showed up many times. V is TRBV30 and J is TRBJ1-1, with D uncertain. Germline values: CDR1 GTSNPN, CDR2 SVGIG (reference sequence). V shed 3 bases and J shed 3 bases, with 20 bases lying between them. The CDR3 runs to 16 residues. CDR3 sequence reads: CAWSPLGRPPYTEAFF. The CDR3 nucleotides read TGTGCCTGGAGCCCCCTAGGCAGGCCCCCTTACACTGAAGCTTTCTTT. The variable domain in full, completed from reference TRBV30 and TRBJ1-1, reads SQTIHQWPATLVQPVGSPLSLECTVEGTSNPNLYWYRQAAGRGLQLLFYSVGIGQISSEVPQNLSASRPQDRQFILSSKKLLLSDSGFYLCAWSPLGRPPYTEAFFGQGTRLTVV.

This clonotype was seen a few times. This chain connects TRBV7-2 to TRBJ2-1; D not certain. The CDR3 has 12 residues. Trimming took off 7 bases at V and 9 bases at J, with 13 bases between the two ends. Germline V gives CDR1 SGHTA, CDR2 FQGNSA. The CDR3 DNA sequence: TGTGCCAGCACCACTCCCCCGTTTGAGCAGTTCTTC. It encodes CASTTPPFEQFF.

This sequence joins TRBV5-5 and TRBJ1-1; no firm D call. In germline, CDR1 is SGHKS, CDR2 YYEKEE (reference sequence). The V and J ends lost 2 bases and 1 base respectively, with 6 bases between them. The CDR3 has 13 residues. In nucleotides, the CDR3 is TGTGCCAGCAGCTTAGGTGCGAACACTGAAGCTTTCTTT. This translates into CASSLGANTEAFF.

The chain employs TRBV19 and TRBJ2-5, with D hard to call. Germline lookup yields CDR1 LNHDA and CDR2 SQIVND (reference sequence). The CDR3 runs 14 residues. Trimming stripped 3 bases from V and 2 bases from J, with 10 bases between. The CDR3 DNA reads TGTGCCAGTAGTATGATGCTGGGTCAAGAGACCCAGTACTTC. This sequence encodes CASSMMLGQETQYF.

This chain joins TRBV19 and TRBJ2-2, with 9 bases that match TRBD1. Trimming removed 5 bases from V and 6 bases from J; junction bases left unmatched: 7. From germline, CDR1 is LNHDA and CDR2 SQIVND (reference sequence). The CDR3 length is 15 residues. Here the CDR3 reads CASSAGDRVAGELFF. The CDR3 nucleotides are TGTGCCAGTAGTGCCGGGGACAGGGTTGCCGGGGAGCTGTTTTTT.

This clonotype was seen only a few times. The V gene is TRBV12-3 or TRBV12-4, the J gene TRBJ2-2; TRBD2 aligns across 9 bases. J gave up 2 bases and V 5 bases, and 6 bases lay outside the gene matches. This CDR3 is built from 16 residues. This chain's CDR3 is CASSPPSGKNTGELFF. The CDR3, as DNA: TGTGCCAGCAGTCCTCCTAGCGGGAAAAACACCGGGGAGCTGTTTTTT.

V is TRBV6-2 or TRBV6-3 and J is TRBJ2-7; 7 bases map to TRBD1. The length of the CDR3 is 12 residues. Germline V lookup: CDR1 MNHEY, CDR2 SVGEGT. With 5 bases clipped from V and 7 bases from J, the junction kept 5 bases outside the gene matches. The CDR3 reads CASSDPGQEQYV. CDR3 sequence (DNA): TGTGCCAGCAGTGACCCGGGACAGGAGCAGTACGTC.

The chain links TRBV11-3 to TRBJ2-7; no clear D. The ends were cut back, 2 bases at V and 4 bases at J, with 36 bases in the middle. The CDR3 is made up of 22 amino acids. Germline V lookup: CDR1 SGHNT, CDR2 YENEEA. This CDR3 reads CASSLFGPRLRPAMGISYEQYV. The CDR3 region has the DNA TGTGCCAGCAGCTTATTTGGTCCGCGTTTGCGACCTGCAATGGGGATATCTTACGAGCAGTACGTC.

The chain carries TRBV20-1 and TRBJ2-1, with 9 bases aligning to TRBD2. Germline V CDR1 and CDR2: DFQATT, SNEGSKA (reference sequence). The length of the CDR3 is 13 residues. V was pared by 3 bases and J by 5 bases, with 2 bases of the junction left unmatched. The CDR3 protein is CSARVAGDNEQFF. For the CDR3, the DNA is TGCAGTGCTAGGGTAGCGGGGGACAATGAGCAGTTCTTC.

The chain carries TRBV20-1 and TRBJ2-7, with 9 nucleotides matching TRBD2. The CDR3 is 14 amino acids. Unmatched junction bases numbered 2, after V lost 0 bases and J lost 2 bases. Germline assignment: CDR1 DFQATT and CDR2 SNEGSKA (reference sequence). The DNA for the CDR3 is TGCAGTGCTAGAGACGCGGGAGGGCCCTACGAGCAGTACTTC. Its translation is CSARDAGGPYEQYF.

The V gene is TRBV18, the J gene TRBJ1-1; TRBD1 aligns across 8 bases. V trimming: 1 base; J trimming: 1 base; junction bases outside the gene matches: 5. Per germline, CDR1 KGHSH and CDR2 LQKENI. This CDR3 comprises 16 residues. CDR3 bases: TGTGCCAGCTCACCACTTACCGGGACAGGGAACACTGAAGCTTTCTTT. It translates to CASSPLTGTGNTEAFF.

The chain recombines TRBV24-1 with TRBJ2-1, with a tentative D call TRBD2 (5 bases). V shed 9 bases and J shed 9 bases, with 17 bases lying between them. Germline loops: CDR1 KGHDR, CDR2 SFDVKD. CDR3 length: 13 amino acids. The chain's CDR3 is CATAPRGGGEQFF. DNA for the CDR3: TGTGCCACCGCACCTAGAGGAGGCGGTGAGCAGTTCTTC.

This clonotype was detected a few times. The rearrangement links TRBV19 to TRBJ2-3; D remains unclear. CDR3 size: 16 residues. Germline V gene data show CDR1 as LNHDA and CDR2 as SQIVND (reference sequence). V shed 3 bases and J shed 5 bases, with 18 bases lying between them. The CDR3 bases are TGTGCCAGTAGTATTTCCCACCTAGAACGGTTAGATACGCAGTATTTT. Amino acid sequence: CASSISHLERLDTQYF. Looking up the rest from reference TRBV19 and TRBJ2-3 gives the full variable domain: DGGITQSPKYLFRKEGQNVTLSCEQNLNHDAMYWYRQDPGQGLRLIYYSQIVNDFQKGDIAEGYSVSREKKESFPLTVTSAQKNPTAFYLCASSISHLERLDTQYFGPGTRLTVL.

This clonotype has just a few counts. This rearrangement joins TRBV27 to TRBJ1-1; D is uncertain. This CDR3 is built from 14 residues. The V and J ends lost 5 bases and 0 bases respectively, with 10 bases between them. The germline V gene encodes CDR1 MNHEY and CDR2 SMNVEV (reference sequence). The CDR3 nucleotides read TGTGCCAGCAGTCAAAACGTCCTGAACACTGAAGCTTTCTTT. Its protein is CASSQNVLNTEAFF.

The chain couples TRBV18 to TRBJ1-3; D might be TRBD1 (6 bases). Germline CDR1 KGHSH, CDR2 LQKENI. The CDR3 runs 17 residues. V was clipped by 5 bases and J by 0 bases, with 17 bases between them. CDR3 in DNA: TGTGCCAGCTCATCAGACCTACAGGGACGCTCTGGAAACACCATATATTTT. Encoded protein: CASSSDLQGRSGNTIYF.

This clonotype was observed at least ten times. This sequence joins TRBV7-9 and TRBJ1-5, with 9 bases identical to TRBD1. Germline V lookup: CDR1 SEHNR, CDR2 FQNEAQ (reference sequence). The CDR3 runs to 13 residues. Trimming at V came to 5 bases and at J to 5 bases, leaving 1 base not matched to a gene. The CDR3 loop reads CASSTGGDQPQHF. CDR3 in DNA: TGTGCCAGCAGCACAGGGGGCGATCAGCCCCAGCATTTT.

The rearrangement joins TRBV5-1 to TRBJ2-1; 7 nucleotides match TRBD1. Germline-derived CDR1 and CDR2 are SGHRS and YFSETQ. This CDR3 region has 16 residues. The ends lost 2 bases at V and 6 bases at J; junction bases unmatched: 11. CDR3 in DNA: TGCGCCAGCAGCTTCTTCCCGGGACAGAGGGGCAATGAGCAGTTCTTC. Translated, it gives CASSFFPGQRGNEQFF.

The chain has TRBV10-3 and TRBJ2-7; 8 nucleotides agree with TRBD2. Germline V gene data show CDR1 as ENHRY and CDR2 as SYGVKD. The CDR3 has 16 amino acids. Trimming cost V 3 bases and J 7 bases; bases outside gene matches: 14. CDR3: CAISDGGRHGGSEQYV. For the CDR3, the DNA is TGTGCCATCAGTGATGGCGGGAGGCACGGCGGGAGTGAGCAGTACGTC.

This clonotype was detected a few times. This chain uses TRBV5-1 with TRBJ2-3, with 8 bases matching TRBD1. CDR1 is SGHRS and CDR2 is YFSETQ in the germline V gene. The trim removed 4 bases at V and 6 bases at J, leaving 4 bases unmatched. This CDR3 has 13 amino acids. The CDR3 loop is CASSAGGRDTQYF. CDR3 DNA sequence: TGCGCCAGCAGCGCAGGGGGCAGGGATACGCAGTATTTT.

Only a few counts were recorded for this clonotype. A read error may produce the germline difference seen at one junction end. The CDR3 spells CASSLRIPGQGAGANVLTF. The CDR3 coding sequence is TGTGCTAGCAGCTTGAGGATCCCGGGACAGGGGGCTGGGGCCAACGTCCTGACTTTC. V usage is TRBV7-7 and J usage is TRBJ2-6, with 11 nucleotides matching TRBD1. The CDR3 spans 19 residues. The V gene's germline CDR1 is SSHAT and CDR2 FNYEAQ (reference sequence).

This clonotype was seen repeatedly, ten times or more. The CDR3 here is CASTTRGTGANVLTF. CDR3 bases: TGTGCCAGCACCACTCGGGGGACTGGGGCCAACGTCCTGACTTTC. The chain has TRBV7-2 and TRBJ2-6, with D possibly matching TRBD2 (6 bases). The germline V gene encodes CDR1 SGHTA and CDR2 FQGNSA. V lost 7 bases and J 2 bases, leaving 12 bases between the germline ends. CDR3 length equals 15 residues.

This chain connects TRBV20-1 to TRBJ2-7; 12 bases match TRBD2. CDR3 size: 16 residues. The V gene end was trimmed by 3 bases and the J gene end by 2 bases; junction bases not matched to a gene: 8. The V gene's germline CDR1 is DFQATT and CDR2 SNEGSKA (reference sequence). Written as DNA, the CDR3 is TGCAGTGCTAGGAGACCCGGACTAGCGGGGCCCTACGAGCAGTACTTC. Protein product: CSARRPGLAGPYEQYF.

This clonotype was seen repeatedly, ten times or more. The chain uses TRBV15 and TRBJ1-5, with D unresolved. Deletions cut 5 bases from V and 6 bases from J, with 14 bases between. There are 14 residues in the CDR3. The germline CDR1 and CDR2 sequences are LNHNV and YYDKDF (reference sequence). The CDR3 sequence is CATSPPGRSQPQHF. The CDR3 bases are TGTGCCACCAGCCCCCCCGGCAGGAGTCAGCCCCAGCATTTT.

This chain joins TRBV4-3 and TRBJ2-7; the match to TRBD2 covers 9 bases. Trimming cost V 0 bases and J 6 bases; bases outside gene matches: 9. The CDR3 has 16 amino acids. Germline values: CDR1 LGHNA, CDR2 YSLEER. CDR3 nucleotides: TGCGCCAGCAGCCAAGATCTGGGTAGCGGGAGCCTCGAGCAGTACTTC. Encoded protein: CASSQDLGSGSLEQYF.